This T cell receptor (beta chain) was documented in a study of response to subunit inactivated influenza vaccine. Study-wide findings and caveats: The authors suggested that every seasonal influenza vaccination recruits few new T cells.

As for this clonotype: Its specificity is unknown.

Germline trimming cut 4 bases from V and 5 bases from J; bases unmatched to any gene: 6. In germline, CDR1 is SGHRS, CDR2 YFSETQ. CDR3 size: 14 residues. MiXCR was run by TCRdb on the RT-PCR reads, yielding one entry per CDR3 protein. The table lists about 520,000 distinct CDR3 sequences, over 25% of them singletons. The sample consisted of CD4+ T cells sorted from PBMCs, taken 5 to 6 days after vaccination. The receptor comes from a man aged 50-59 years who received an inactivated influenza vaccine. The rearrangement joins TRBV5-1 to TRBJ2-1, with 7 bases matching TRBD1. CDR3 coding DNA: TGCGCCAGCAGCGAGGGGACAGTTAACAATGAGCAGTTCTTC. Residues: CASSEGTVNNEQFF.